The 19 T cell receptor beta chains below come from one sample, sequenced in a study of neurological immune-mediated disorders (dated by TCRdb to about 2019). Receptors were amplified or captured by 5' RACE. Instrument used: Illumina HiSeq 2500. Clones were called with MiXCR by TCRdb after fastp trimmed the public reads at Q25, and only in-frame beta chains were retained. CDR3 protein duplicates are merged, each entry listing the most common genes and DNA. This sample comprises tens of thousands of distinct CDR3 sequences, nearly 5% of them detected only once. The top ten constitute about 10% of the sample. What was sequenced was CD4+ T cells from blood. The source is a man aged 18 to 35 in good health.

This clonotype appeared many times. The chain couples TRBV20-1 to TRBJ2-5; 11 nucleotides line up with TRBD1. In germline, CDR1 is DFQATT, CDR2 SNEGSKA (reference sequence). This CDR3 contains 13 residues. The V segment lost 6 bases and the J segment 3 bases; nucleotides outside the gene matches: 3. DNA for the CDR3: TGCAGTGCAAAGGGACAGGGGGAAGAGACCCAGTACTTC. Its protein is CSAKGQGEETQYF.

In this sample, this clonotype turned up many times. This chain joins TRBV12-3 or TRBV12-4 and TRBJ2-1; no reliable D call. The CDR3 covers 11 residues. V shed 5 bases and J shed 6 bases, with 5 bases lying between them. Written as DNA, the CDR3 is TGTGCCAGCAGTCCACTCAATGAGCAGTTCTTC. This gives the protein CASSPLNEQFF.

The chain carries TRBV19 and TRBJ2-3; possible D gene TRBD2, 6 bases. Germline V gives CDR1 LNHDA, CDR2 SQIVND (reference sequence). There are 11 residues in the CDR3. V lost 9 bases, J lost 9 bases, and 13 bases lay in between. CDR3 coding DNA: TGTGCCAGCAGGGACTTAGACACGCAGTATTTT. This translates into CASRDLDTQYF.

This chain uses TRBV5-1 with TRBJ2-3; 10 bases line up with TRBD2. The CDR3 spans 15 residues. J gave up 1 base and V 4 bases, and 3 bases lay outside the gene matches. Germline values: CDR1 SGHRS, CDR2 YFSETQ. The CDR3 here is CASSAGTSGTDTQYF. CDR3 nucleotides: TGCGCCAGCAGCGCCGGGACTAGCGGCACAGATACGCAGTATTTT.

This clonotype was counted many times. The CDR3 here is CASSTPTGAGHRNEQFF. In DNA form, the CDR3 reads TGTGCCAGCAGTACACCGACAGGGGCAGGCCATAGAAATGAGCAGTTCTTC. The chain uses TRBV6-2 or TRBV6-3 and TRBJ2-1; 8 bases map to TRBD1. Germline loops: CDR1 MNHEY, CDR2 SVGEGT. Losses at the gene ends were 5 bases for V and 7 bases for J; bases not matched to a gene: 16. The CDR3 spans 17 residues.

This clonotype was seen a few times. J is TRBJ2-3 and V is TRBV7-3; D unresolved. Germline assignment: CDR1 SGHTA and CDR2 FQGTGA. The V and J ends lost 1 base and 4 bases respectively, with 9 bases between them. The CDR3 contains 14 residues. CDR3 DNA: TGTGCCAGCAGCTTAAATGGTAGGGCAGATACGCAGTATTTT. This sequence encodes CASSLNGRADTQYF.

This clonotype showed up many times. The V call is TRBV18, the J call TRBJ2-3; 10 bases line up with TRBD2. V lost 1 base to trimming and J lost 2 bases; unmatched junction nucleotides: 3. This CDR3 spans 16 amino acids. CDR1 KGHSH and CDR2 LQKENI come from the germline V gene. This CDR3 is CASSPRTSGPTDTQYF. The CDR3, as DNA: TGTGCCAGCTCACCACGGACTAGCGGCCCCACAGATACGCAGTATTTT.

This clonotype was recorded at least ten times. The chain has TRBV5-1 and TRBJ2-7; D is possibly TRBD2 (7 bases). Trimming took 3 bases from V and 0 from J, leaving 19 bases between them. Per the germline V gene, CDR1 is SGHRS and CDR2 is YFSETQ. The CDR3 is made up of 17 amino acids. The CDR3 spells CASSSSAGALYSYEQYF. CDR3 sequence (DNA): TGCGCCAGCAGCTCCTCGGCGGGGGCCTTATACTCCTACGAGCAGTACTTC.

This clonotype occurred many times. This chain uses TRBV5-1 with TRBJ1-1; 10 bases are a match to TRBD1. CDR3 size: 15 residues. The germline V gene has CDR1 SGHRS and CDR2 YFSETQ. V gave up 0 bases and J gave up 5 bases; unmatched junction bases: 4. The CDR3 is CASSLGGQGKTEAFF. CDR3 DNA: TGCGCCAGCAGCTTGGGGGGACAGGGGAAGACTGAAGCTTTCTTT.

This clonotype has at least ten counts. The genes are TRBV15 and TRBJ1-3; D gene unclear. The CDR3 consists of 16 residues. Germline V gene sequence: CDR1 LNHNV, CDR2 YYDKDF (reference sequence). V dropped 0 bases and J dropped 4 bases, with 13 bases sitting between them. The DNA of the CDR3 is TGTGCCACCAGCAGAGAAAGAGGGTTAGGGGGAAACACCATATATTTT. Its protein is CATSRERGLGGNTIYF.

Ten or more counts support this clonotype. The rearrangement joins TRBV5-1 to TRBJ1-1; D uncertain. The CDR3 spans 14 residues. V was shortened by 0 bases and J by 2 bases, with 8 bases between the two germline ends. Germline lookup yields CDR1 SGHRS and CDR2 YFSETQ. The CDR3: CASSLAIANTEAFF. The DNA for the CDR3 is TGCGCCAGCAGCTTGGCCATCGCAAACACTGAAGCTTTCTTT.

This clonotype was seen many times. The chain uses TRBV4-1 and TRBJ2-7; no firm D call. CDR3 size: 15 residues. CDR1 MGHRA and CDR2 YSYEKL come from the germline V gene. With 0 bases removed from V and 3 bases from J, the gap between germline ends came to 12 bases. CDR3 coding DNA: TGCGCCAGCAGCCAAGATAACGCAGACCTCTACGAGCAGTACTTC. This encodes CASSQDNADLYEQYF.

This clonotype was observed at least ten times. The rearrangement uses TRBV5-6 and TRBJ2-6; 8 nucleotides line up with TRBD1. V trimming: 3 bases; J trimming: 3 bases; junction bases outside the gene matches: 5. The germline V gene has CDR1 SGHDT and CDR2 YYEEEE. The CDR3 is made up of 16 amino acids. This CDR3 reads CASSWTGYSGANVLTF. DNA of the CDR3: TGTGCCAGCAGCTGGACAGGGTATAGTGGGGCCAACGTCCTGACTTTC.

This clonotype was seen ten or more times. The chain recombines TRBV6-2 or TRBV6-3 with TRBJ1-5; D is uncertain. The CDR3 runs 14 residues. Per the germline V gene, CDR1 is MNHEY and CDR2 is SVGEGT. Trimming removed 5 bases at V and 1 base at J, with 9 bases between. CDR3 sequence: CASSRRESNQPQHF. In DNA, the CDR3 is TGTGCCAGCAGTCGGAGGGAAAGCAATCAGCCCCAGCATTTT.

This clonotype has a count of ten or more. V gene TRBV29-1 combines with J gene TRBJ1-1; D unclear. Per the germline V gene, CDR1 is SQVTM and CDR2 is ANQGSEA. Trimming left V 5 bases short and J 4 bases short, with 11 bases between. The CDR3 has 12 amino acids. The CDR3 is CSVTTPGTEAFF. CDR3 bases: TGCAGCGTTACGACCCCGGGCACTGAAGCTTTCTTT. Filled out from reference TRBV29-1 and TRBJ1-1, the complete variable domain reads SAVISQKPSRDICQRGTSLTIQCQVDSQVTMMFWYRQQPGQSLTLIATANQGSEATYESGFVIDKFPISRPNLTFSTLTVSNMSPEDSSIYLCSVTTPGTEAFFGQGTRLTVV.

This clonotype occurred many times. For the CDR3, the DNA is TGCAGTGCTAGGAAGGGGGCTATAGACACTGAAGCTTTCTTT. Translated, it gives CSARKGAIDTEAFF. This rearrangement joins TRBV20-1 to TRBJ1-1; 7 nucleotides agree with TRBD1. The CDR3 is 14 amino acids. With V trimmed by 3 bases and J by 3 bases, 7 bases remained unmatched. CDR1 and CDR2 (germline): DFQATT, SNEGSKA (reference sequence).

This clonotype came up many times. The V and J genes are TRBV20-1 and TRBJ2-1; D may correspond to TRBD1 or TRBD2 (5 bases each). V was shortened by 5 bases and J by 8 bases, with 19 bases between the two germline ends. The CDR3 has 14 residues. Germline V gene lookup returns CDR1 DFQATT and CDR2 SNEGSKA (reference sequence). CDR3 in amino acids: CSAYPGPPWDEQFF. The CDR3 DNA reads TGCAGTGCTTACCCGGGACCCCCTTGGGATGAGCAGTTCTTC.

Many counts were recorded for this clonotype. The chain recombines TRBV5-1 with TRBJ2-1, with D perhaps TRBD2 (6 bases). Trimming took 7 bases from V and 3 from J, leaving 14 bases between them. The CDR3 consists of 14 residues. The V gene's germline CDR1 is SGHRS and CDR2 YFSETQ. DNA for the CDR3: TGCGCCAGCCACGGAGGGGAGATCTACAATGAGCAGTTCTTC. It codes for CASHGGEIYNEQFF.

This clonotype has a count of ten or more. For the CDR3, the DNA is TGTGCCAGCAGCTTGGCCTCCGGCCGAAACACCATATATTTT. Translating gives CASSLASGRNTIYF. The chain carries TRBV5-5 and TRBJ1-3, with D hard to call. The CDR3 length is 14 residues. Germline CDR1 is SGHKS and CDR2 is YYEKEE (reference sequence). V lost 0 bases and J lost 5, with 9 bases in between.